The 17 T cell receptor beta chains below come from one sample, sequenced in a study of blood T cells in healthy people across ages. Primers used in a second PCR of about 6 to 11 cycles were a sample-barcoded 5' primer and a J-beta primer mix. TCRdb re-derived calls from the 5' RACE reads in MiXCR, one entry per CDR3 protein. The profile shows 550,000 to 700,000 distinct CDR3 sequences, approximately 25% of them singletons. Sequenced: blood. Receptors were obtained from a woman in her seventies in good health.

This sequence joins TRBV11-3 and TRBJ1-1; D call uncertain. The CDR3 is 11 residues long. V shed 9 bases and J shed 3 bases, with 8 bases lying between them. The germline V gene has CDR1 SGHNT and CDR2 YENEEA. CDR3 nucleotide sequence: TGTGCCAGTCTGGCGGACACTGAAGCTTTCTTT. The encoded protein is CASLADTEAFF.

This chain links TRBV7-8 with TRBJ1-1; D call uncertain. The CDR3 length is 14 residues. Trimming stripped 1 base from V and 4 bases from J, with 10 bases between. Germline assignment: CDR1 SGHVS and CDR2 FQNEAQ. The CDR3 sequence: CASSLVMGGTEAFF. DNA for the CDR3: TGTGCCAGCAGCTTAGTGATGGGTGGCACTGAAGCTTTCTTT. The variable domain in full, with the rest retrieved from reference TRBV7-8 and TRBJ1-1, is GAGVSQSPRYKVAKRGQDVALRCDPISGHVSLFWYQQALGQGPEFLTYFQNEAQLDKSGLPSDRFFAERPEGSVSTLKIQRTQQEDSAVYLCASSLVMGGTEAFFGQGTRLTVV.

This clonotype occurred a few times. CDR3 coding DNA: TGTGCCAGCAGCCGGACGGCGGAATCTAGCACAGATACGCAGTATTTT. Its protein is CASSRTAESSTDTQYF. The V and J genes are TRBV5-5 and TRBJ2-3; D unclear. Trimming took off 4 bases at V and 0 bases at J, with 15 bases between the two ends. CDR1 SGHKS and CDR2 YYEKEE come from the germline V gene (reference sequence). CDR3 length: 16 amino acids. The complete variable domain, with remaining parts taken from reference TRBV5-5 and TRBJ2-3, reads DAGVTQSPTHLIKTRGQQVTLRCSPISGHKSVSWYQQVLGQGPQFIFQYYEKEERGRGNFPDRFSARQFPNYSSELNVNALLLGDSALYLCASSRTAESSTDTQYFGPGTRLTVL.

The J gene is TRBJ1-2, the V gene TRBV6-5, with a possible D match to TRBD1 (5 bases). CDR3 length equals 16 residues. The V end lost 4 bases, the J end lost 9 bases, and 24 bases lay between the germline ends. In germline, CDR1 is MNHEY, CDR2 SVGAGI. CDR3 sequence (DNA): TGTGCCAGCAGTTCCCGAGGGGTACCTTCGGAAACTAGCTACACCTTC. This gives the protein CASSSRGVPSETSYTF.

The CDR3 here is CASSSVRQGVYGYTF. CDR3 nucleotide sequence: TGTGCCAGCAGTTCGGTGAGACAGGGGGTCTATGGCTACACCTTC. The chain joins TRBV12-3 or TRBV12-4 to TRBJ1-2, with 9 nucleotides matching TRBD1. The CDR3 runs to 15 residues. Unmatched junction bases numbered 7, after V lost 4 bases and J lost 4 bases.

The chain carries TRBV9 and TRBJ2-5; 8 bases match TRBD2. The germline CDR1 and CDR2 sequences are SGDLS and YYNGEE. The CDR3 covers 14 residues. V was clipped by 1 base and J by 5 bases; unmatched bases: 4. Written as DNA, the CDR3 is TGTGCCAGCAGCGTAAGCGGGGGAAGCGAGACCCAGTACTTC. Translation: CASSVSGGSETQYF.

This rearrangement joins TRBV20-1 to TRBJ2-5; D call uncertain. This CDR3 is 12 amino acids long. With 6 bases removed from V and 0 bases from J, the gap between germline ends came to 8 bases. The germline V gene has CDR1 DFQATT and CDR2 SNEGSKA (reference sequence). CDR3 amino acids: CSALGYQETQYF. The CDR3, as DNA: TGCAGTGCCCTTGGGTACCAAGAGACCCAGTACTTC.

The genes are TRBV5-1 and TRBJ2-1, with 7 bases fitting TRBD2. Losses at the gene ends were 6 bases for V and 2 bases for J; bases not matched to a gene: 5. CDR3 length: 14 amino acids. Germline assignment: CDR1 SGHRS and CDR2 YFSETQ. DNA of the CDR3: TGCGCCAGCAACCAGGGACTAACCTACAATGAGCAGTTCTTC. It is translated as CASNQGLTYNEQFF.

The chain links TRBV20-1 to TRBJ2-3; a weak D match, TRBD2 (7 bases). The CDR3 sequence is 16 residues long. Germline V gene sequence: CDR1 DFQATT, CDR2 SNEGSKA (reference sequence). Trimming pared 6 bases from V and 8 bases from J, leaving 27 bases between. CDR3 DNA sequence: TGCAGTGCCCCGCGGCCGGGGGGCCGATCGCCCCTTACGCAGTATTTT. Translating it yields CSAPRPGGRSPLTQYF.

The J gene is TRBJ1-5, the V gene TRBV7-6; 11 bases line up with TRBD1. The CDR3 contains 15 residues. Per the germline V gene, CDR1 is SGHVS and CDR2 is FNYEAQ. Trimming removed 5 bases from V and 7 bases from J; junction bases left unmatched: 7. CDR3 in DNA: TGTGCCAGCAGCACAGGGACAGGGGGAGAACAGCCCCAGCATTTT. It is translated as CASSTGTGGEQPQHF.

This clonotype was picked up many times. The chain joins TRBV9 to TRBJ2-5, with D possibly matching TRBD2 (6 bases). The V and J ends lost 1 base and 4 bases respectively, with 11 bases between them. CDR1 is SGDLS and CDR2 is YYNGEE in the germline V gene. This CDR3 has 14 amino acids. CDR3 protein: CASSVLRGPETQYF. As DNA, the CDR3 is TGTGCCAGCAGCGTACTGCGGGGCCCAGAGACCCAGTACTTC.

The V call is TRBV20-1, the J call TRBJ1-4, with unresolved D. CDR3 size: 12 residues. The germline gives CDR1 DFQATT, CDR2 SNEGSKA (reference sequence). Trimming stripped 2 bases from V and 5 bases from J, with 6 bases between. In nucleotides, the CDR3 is TGCAGTGCTAGAAAGGACAATGAAAAACTGTTTTTT. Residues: CSARKDNEKLFF.

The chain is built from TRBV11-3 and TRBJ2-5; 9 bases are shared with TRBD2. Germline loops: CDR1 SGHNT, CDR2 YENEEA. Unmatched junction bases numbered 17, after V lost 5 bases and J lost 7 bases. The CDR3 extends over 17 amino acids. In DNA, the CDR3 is TGTGCCAGCAGCGGAGTCGAGGCGCTAGCGGGGTTTAGGACCCAGTACTTC. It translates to CASSGVEALAGFRTQYF.

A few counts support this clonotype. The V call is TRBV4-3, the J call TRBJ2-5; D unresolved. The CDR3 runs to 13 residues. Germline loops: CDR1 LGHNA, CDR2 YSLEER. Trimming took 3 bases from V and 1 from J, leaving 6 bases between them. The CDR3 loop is CASSHGVQETQYF. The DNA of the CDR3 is TGCGCCAGCAGCCATGGGGTCCAAGAGACCCAGTACTTC.

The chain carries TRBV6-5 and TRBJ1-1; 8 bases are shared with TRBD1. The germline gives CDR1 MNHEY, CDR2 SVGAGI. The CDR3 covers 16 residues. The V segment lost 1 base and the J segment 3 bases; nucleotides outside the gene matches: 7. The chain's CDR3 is CASSYWQGARDTEAFF. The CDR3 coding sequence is TGTGCCAGCAGTTACTGGCAGGGGGCGCGAGACACTGAAGCTTTCTTT.

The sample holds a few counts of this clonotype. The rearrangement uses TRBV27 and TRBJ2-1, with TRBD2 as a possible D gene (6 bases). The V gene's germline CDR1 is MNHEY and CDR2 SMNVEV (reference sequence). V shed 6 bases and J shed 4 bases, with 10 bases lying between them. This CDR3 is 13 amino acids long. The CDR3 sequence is CASRVLAYNEQFF. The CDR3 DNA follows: TGTGCCAGCAGGGTTCTAGCGTACAATGAGCAGTTCTTC.

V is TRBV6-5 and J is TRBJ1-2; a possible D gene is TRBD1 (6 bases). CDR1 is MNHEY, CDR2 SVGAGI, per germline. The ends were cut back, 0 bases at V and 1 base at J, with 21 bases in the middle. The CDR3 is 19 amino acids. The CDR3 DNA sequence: TGTGCCAGCAGTTACTCGGTGAAAGGAACCGACAGGCTTAACTATGGCTACACCTTC. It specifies CASSYSVKGTDRLNYGYTF.